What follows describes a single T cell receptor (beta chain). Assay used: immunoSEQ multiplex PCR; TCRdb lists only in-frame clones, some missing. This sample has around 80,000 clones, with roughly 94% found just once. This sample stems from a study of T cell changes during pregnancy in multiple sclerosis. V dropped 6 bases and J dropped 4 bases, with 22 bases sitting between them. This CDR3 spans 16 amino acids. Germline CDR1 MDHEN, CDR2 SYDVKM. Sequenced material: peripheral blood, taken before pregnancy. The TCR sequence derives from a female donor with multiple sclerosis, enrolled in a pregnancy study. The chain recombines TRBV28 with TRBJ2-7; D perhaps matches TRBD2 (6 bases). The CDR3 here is CASSRPVGGSWYEQYF. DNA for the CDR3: TGTGCCAGCAGCCGACCGGTCGGGGGTTCTTGGTACGAGCAGTACTTC.